A single sample gave rise to the 21 T cell receptor beta chains below, sequenced in a study of T cell responses to AZD1222 COVID-19 vaccine. This table comes from immunoSEQ multiplex PCR, and its TCRdb copy is limited to in-frame clones, with some not included. The profile shows some 150,000 clones, about 91% of them singletons. The starting material was peripheral blood, obtained on day 0 of AZD1222 vaccination. These receptor sequences come from an adult in good health.

This chain connects TRBV7-2 to TRBJ1-1; no firm D call. The germline CDR1 and CDR2 sequences are SGHTA and FQGNSA. Trimming removed 1 base from V and 4 bases from J, with 7 bases in between. This CDR3 has 13 amino acids. The CDR3 coding sequence is TGTGCCAGCAGCTTAGAAGAGACCACTGAAGCTTTCTTT. Its protein is CASSLEETTEAFF.

The chain uses TRBV18 and TRBJ1-2, with 8 bases lining up with TRBD1. The germline V gene encodes CDR1 KGHSH and CDR2 LQKENI. V lost 3 bases and J lost 8; bases outside the gene matches: 2. This CDR3 has 12 amino acids. The CDR3: CASSPDRAGYTF. The CDR3 bases are TGTGCCAGCTCACCGGACAGGGCGGGCTACACCTTC.

The chain uses TRBV27 and TRBJ2-5; no reliable D call. Germline V gene lookup returns CDR1 MNHEY and CDR2 SMNVEV (reference sequence). With 6 bases removed from V and 5 bases from J, the gap between germline ends came to 13 bases. The CDR3 covers 13 residues. CDR3 DNA: TGTGCCAGCAGGGGTAGAGGCCCGGAGACCCAGTACTTC. It codes for CASRGRGPETQYF.

The rearrangement links TRBV18 to TRBJ1-1; D not certain. From germline, CDR1 is KGHSH and CDR2 LQKENI. The CDR3 consists of 11 residues. Trimming pared 3 bases from V and 4 bases from J, leaving 3 bases between. The CDR3 DNA sequence: TGTGCCAGCTCACCGCTCACTGAAGCTTTCTTT. It specifies CASSPLTEAFF.

This chain connects TRBV7-9 to TRBJ2-7, with 7 bases that match TRBD1. This CDR3 comprises 13 residues. V dropped 5 bases and J dropped 1; count of bases not matched to a gene: 2. Per germline, CDR1 SEHNR and CDR2 FQNEAQ (reference sequence). The DNA for the CDR3 is TGTGCCAGCAGCGGGGGACAGTCCTACGAGCAGTACTTC. As protein: CASSGGQSYEQYF.

This sequence joins TRBV7-9 and TRBJ2-7; perhaps TRBD1 as D (5 bases). V lost 2 bases, J lost 3 bases, and 11 bases lay in between. Looked up from germline, CDR1 is SEHNR and CDR2 is FQNEAQ (reference sequence). This CDR3 has 14 residues. CDR3 DNA sequence: TGTGCCAGCAGCTTACCTCCAGGGAACTACGAGCAGTACTTC. It encodes CASSLPPGNYEQYF.

V is TRBV5-8 and J is TRBJ2-3, with TRBD1 matching over 7 bases. The V segment lost 4 bases and the J segment 5 bases; nucleotides outside the gene matches: 7. The CDR3 length is 14 residues. The germline V gene encodes CDR1 SGHTS and CDR2 YDEGEE. In DNA form, the CDR3 reads TGTGCCAGCAGCCCACAGAGACAGGGAGATACGCAGTATTTT. This translates into CASSPQRQGDTQYF. Full variable domain (missing parts from reference TRBV5-8 and TRBJ2-3): EAGVTQSPTHLIKTRGQQATLRCSPISGHTSVYWYQQALGLGLQFLLWYDEGEERNRGNFPPRFSGRQFPNYSSELNVNALELEDSALYLCASSPQRQGDTQYFGPGTRLTVL.

V usage is TRBV27 and J usage is TRBJ1-2, with no clear D. CDR3 length equals 13 residues. Germline CDR1 and CDR2: MNHEY and SMNVEV (reference sequence). V was clipped by 5 bases and J by 7 bases, with 14 bases between them. In DNA form, the CDR3 reads TGTGCCAGCAGTGGACTCCTTCGGGCTGGCTACACCTTC. Translation gives CASSGLLRAGYTF.

As DNA, the CDR3 is TGTGCCAGCAGCCTCTCGGGGAACTATGGCTACACCTTC. Translation gives CASSLSGNYGYTF. This rearrangement joins TRBV5-8 to TRBJ1-2; D is ambiguous. CDR1 is SGHTS, CDR2 YDEGEE, per germline. The ends were cut back, 4 bases at V and 2 bases at J, with 9 bases in the middle. CDR3 length: 13 residues.

This CDR3 reads CASSLAYEQYF. As DNA, the CDR3 is TGTGCCAGCAGCTTGGCCTACGAGCAGTACTTC. V gene TRBV5-6 combines with J gene TRBJ2-7; D remains unclear. The V end lost 0 bases, the J end lost 2 bases, and 0 bases lay between the germline ends. CDR1 and CDR2 (germline): SGHDT, YYEEEE. CDR3 length: 11 residues.

The chain employs TRBV14 and TRBJ1-1, with D possibly being TRBD1 (5 bases). Trimming removed 0 bases at V and 0 bases at J, with 11 bases between. Germline CDR1 and CDR2: SGHDN and FVKESK. This CDR3 region has 16 residues. CDR3 in DNA: TGTGCCAGCAGCCAAGACCTGACAGTTTTGAACACTGAAGCTTTCTTT. It yields the protein CASSQDLTVLNTEAFF.

The V and J genes are TRBV19 and TRBJ2-3, with TRBD2 matching over 8 bases. The length of the CDR3 is 18 residues. In germline, CDR1 is LNHDA, CDR2 SQIVND (reference sequence). V gave up 4 bases and J gave up 5 bases; unmatched junction bases: 17. CDR3 in DNA: TGTGCCAGTAGTACACCTTCCGAGGGCGGGAGGCCGGGAGATACGCAGTATTTT. It specifies CASSTPSEGGRPGDTQYF.

The chain is built from TRBV4-2 and TRBJ2-7, with 9 positions matching TRBD1. Trimming removed 5 bases from V and 4 bases from J; junction bases left unmatched: 18. The CDR3 covers 18 residues. Germline lookup yields CDR1 LGHNA and CDR2 YNFKEQ. The CDR3: CASSSETKTGTGRYEQYF. The DNA for the CDR3 is TGTGCCAGCAGCTCAGAAACAAAGACCGGGACAGGGCGTTACGAGCAGTACTTC.

J is TRBJ1-3 and V is TRBV5-4; D remains ambiguous. This CDR3 comprises 15 residues. The V gene's germline CDR1 is SGHNT and CDR2 YYREEE (reference sequence). V dropped 0 bases and J dropped 3 bases, with 10 bases sitting between them. CDR3 sequence: CASSLDGRVGNTIYF. CDR3 nucleotide sequence: TGTGCCAGCAGCTTGGATGGTAGGGTTGGAAACACCATATATTTT.

This chain joins TRBV7-9 and TRBJ1-2; D ambiguous. The germline V and J ends were trimmed by 2 bases and 4 bases, with 11 bases remaining between them. The germline gives CDR1 SEHNR, CDR2 FQNEAQ (reference sequence). This CDR3 spans 14 amino acids. The CDR3 nucleotides are TGTGCCAGCAGCTTAACTACCGGGGTCTATGGCTACACCTTC. Translating gives CASSLTTGVYGYTF.

This chain connects TRBV18 to TRBJ2-7, with TRBD2 matching over 8 bases. CDR3 size: 14 residues. V lost 3 bases to trimming and J lost 2 bases; unmatched junction nucleotides: 3. Germline CDR1 reads KGHSH; CDR2 reads LQKENI. CDR3 nucleotides: TGTGCCAGCTCACCGTGGCGGGAGGCCTACGAGCAGTACTTC. This sequence encodes CASSPWREAYEQYF.

Only a few counts were recorded for this clone. The genes are TRBV4-1 and TRBJ1-1; D unresolved. Germline-derived CDR1 and CDR2 are MGHRA and YSYEKL. V was clipped by 4 bases and J by 6 bases, with 9 bases between them. The CDR3 sequence is 12 residues long. DNA for the CDR3: TGCGCCAGCAGCCTTGGACGGGCTGAAGCTTTCTTT. Translated: CASSLGRAEAFF.

The DNA of the CDR3 is TGTGCCAGCACACATAGGGGCAGCTTTGAAGCTTTCTTT. Protein sequence: CASTHRGSFEAFF. The chain carries TRBV27 and TRBJ1-1, with D tentatively TRBD1 (5 bases). Trimming removed 7 bases at V and 7 bases at J, with 16 bases between. The CDR3 spans 13 residues. Germline loops: CDR1 MNHEY, CDR2 SMNVEV (reference sequence).

The chain employs TRBV24-1 and TRBJ1-1, with a possible D match to TRBD1 (5 bases). CDR3 length equals 13 residues. The germline gives CDR1 KGHDR, CDR2 SFDVKD. Trimming stripped 3 bases from V and 5 bases from J, with 9 bases between. CDR3 region: CATSDPEGTEAFF. In DNA, the CDR3 is TGTGCCACCAGTGATCCTGAGGGGACTGAAGCTTTCTTT.

On this clone: The junction and the germline gene differ at one end; a read error may be behind it. The chain is built from TRBV5-1 and TRBJ1-2; TRBD1 might be the D (5 bases). This CDR3 is 13 amino acids long. The germline V gene has CDR1 SGHRS and CDR2 YFSETQ. CDR3 amino acids: CASSLDRGGETVF. The CDR3 region has the DNA TGCGCCAGCAGCTTGGACCGGGGCGGAGAGACGGTCTTC.

The chain uses TRBV19 and TRBJ2-7; D uncertain. Germline V gives CDR1 LNHDA, CDR2 SQIVND (reference sequence). The CDR3 has 14 amino acids. V lost 0 bases to trimming and J lost 0 bases, with 6 bases between them. The chain's CDR3 is CASSIESFSYEQYF. CDR3 in DNA: TGTGCCAGTAGTATAGAGTCATTCTCCTACGAGCAGTACTTC.